This TCR beta chain was captured in a study of shared clonotypes between healthy human individuals. From germline, CDR1 is MNHNY and CDR2 SVGAGI (reference sequence). Trimming at V came to 5 bases and at J to 5 bases, leaving 5 bases not matched to a gene. The CDR3 totals 14 residues. The study, taken as a whole, reports: In general, naive subsets displayed greater estimated richness than memory subsets did.

Assay: immunoSEQ multiplex PCR; the TCRdb copy retains only in-frame clones and omits some. The sample contains roughly 1,000,000 clones, approximately 80% of which appear only once. From CD4+ cells came CD45RA+ naive and CD45RA-negative memory subsets. This clone has just one count. What it binds is not known. V is TRBV6-6 and J is TRBJ2-5; 10 bases line up with TRBD2. This clonotype originated in a man aged 18 to 29 in good health. Some clones in this sample may be carry-over from other donors' samples. The sequenced sample was memory CD4+ T cells from PBMCs. Subset: CD45RA-negative fraction. The CDR3 here is CASSLSGRWETQYF. The CDR3, as DNA: TGTGCCAGCAGTCTTAGCGGGAGGTGGGAGACCCAGTACTTC.